Following are 12 T cell receptor beta chains from one sample sequenced in a study of T cell responses to AZD1222 COVID-19 vaccine. The assay was immunoSEQ multiplex PCR, and TCRdb's table has in-frame clones only and misses some. The table shows around 200,000 clones, with 70% to 90% occurring only once. The sequencing here drew on peripheral blood, taken 28 days after the second AZD1222 dose. All receptors come from an adult who received the AZD1222 COVID-19 vaccine.

This chain joins TRBV4-1 and TRBJ2-7; D gene unclear. V lost 4 bases and J lost 6, with 10 bases in between. The length of the CDR3 is 12 residues. Germline values: CDR1 MGHRA, CDR2 YSYEKL. The CDR3 coding sequence is TGCGCCAGCAGCCTAGGAACGGGCGAGCAGTACTTC. Protein product: CASSLGTGEQYF.

The V and J genes are TRBV7-2 and TRBJ2-7; possibly TRBD1 or TRBD2 for D (5 bases each). Per the germline V gene, CDR1 is SGHTA and CDR2 is FQGNSA. The ends were cut back, 4 bases at V and 1 base at J, with 17 bases in the middle. CDR3 length: 16 residues. Written as DNA, the CDR3 is TGTGCCAGCAGCTCCGACCGGGACCTGAGGTCCTACGAGCAGTACTTC. This translates into CASSSDRDLRSYEQYF.

In this sample, this clone turned up once. This chain links TRBV2 with TRBJ1-2, with 10 bases fitting TRBD1. This CDR3 contains 13 residues. Germline loops: CDR1 SNHLY, CDR2 FYNNEI. Trimming removed 11 bases from V and 6 bases from J; junction bases left unmatched: 9. The CDR3 coding sequence is TGTGCCGGAAAGACAGGGGGCGCGGATGGCTACACCTTC. The encoded protein is CAGKTGGADGYTF.

The chain couples TRBV4-2 to TRBJ1-2; D is uncertain. Germline-derived CDR1 and CDR2 are LGHNA and YNFKEQ. The CDR3 is made up of 14 amino acids. Trimming left V 1 base short and J 8 bases short, with 14 bases between. CDR3 loop: CASSQAGTADGYTF. As DNA, the CDR3 is TGTGCCAGCAGCCAAGCGGGCACAGCTGACGGCTACACCTTC.

The chain joins TRBV28 to TRBJ2-1, with 7 bases that match TRBD1. V lost 5 bases, J lost 1 base, and 5 bases stayed unmatched. This CDR3 has 15 residues. Germline values: CDR1 MDHEN, CDR2 SYDVKM. The CDR3 DNA reads as TGTGCCAGCAGTCCCCCCAGGGGGTCCTACAATGAGCAGTTCTTC. This gives the protein CASSPPRGSYNEQFF.

The chain joins TRBV28 to TRBJ2-7; 7 bases map to TRBD1. The V and J ends lost 8 bases and 4 bases, in that order; junction bases with no gene match: 11. CDR1 is MDHEN, CDR2 SYDVKM, per germline. The CDR3 loop spans 14 amino acids. CDR3 amino acids: CASSPGTETYEQYF. The CDR3 region has the DNA TGTGCCAGCTCGCCCGGGACAGAGACGTACGAGCAGTACTTC.

This clone has only a few counts. The CDR3: CATSDFQGPNTGELFF. As DNA, the CDR3 is TGTGCCACCAGTGATTTTCAGGGGCCGAACACCGGGGAGCTGTTTTTT. The chain has TRBV24-1 and TRBJ2-2, with D perhaps matching TRBD1 (6 bases). The V end lost 1 base, the J end lost 0 bases, and 8 bases lay between the germline ends. CDR3 length: 16 amino acids. Germline lookup yields CDR1 KGHDR and CDR2 SFDVKD.

This rearrangement joins TRBV23-1 to TRBJ2-5; no firm D call. TRBV23-1 is assigned to the ORF class and has an uncertain function. The CDR3 is 18 amino acids. Between the trimmed V and J ends, which lost 1 base and 4 bases, there was a span of 22 bases. The chain's CDR3 is CASSQYLFGNPFLETQYF. As DNA, the CDR3 is TGCGCCAGCAGTCAATATCTCTTTGGGAATCCCTTTTTAGAGACCCAGTACTTC.

The V gene is TRBV7-3, the J gene TRBJ2-2; 9 bases are a match to TRBD1. The germline CDR1 and CDR2 sequences are SGHTA and FQGTGA. Trimming took 4 bases from V and 3 from J; bases not matched to a gene: 6. The length of the CDR3 is 16 residues. This CDR3 is CASSSRTGVDTGELFF. CDR3 sequence (DNA): TGTGCCAGCAGCTCCCGGACAGGGGTGGACACCGGGGAGCTGTTTTTT.

This rearrangement joins TRBV9 to TRBJ2-2, with D possibly TRBD1 on 6 matching bases. Looked up from germline, CDR1 is SGDLS and CDR2 is YYNGEE. The CDR3 runs to 13 residues. Trimming removed 6 bases at V and 4 bases at J, with 10 bases between. The CDR3 DNA sequence: TGTGCCAGCACCTACAGGGTCACCGGGGAGCTGTTTTTT. It codes for CASTYRVTGELFF.

The chain recombines TRBV2 with TRBJ2-5, with no clear D. Trimming shortened V by 6 bases and J by 4 bases, and 15 bases separated the two germline ends. The CDR3 length is 14 residues. CDR1 is SNHLY, CDR2 FYNNEI, per germline. The CDR3 reads CASRPRRVLETQYF. In DNA form, the CDR3 reads TGTGCCAGCAGGCCAAGAAGGGTTCTAGAGACCCAGTACTTC.

The chain links TRBV30 to TRBJ2-7; D may be TRBD1 or TRBD2 (7 bases each). Germline CDR1 and CDR2: GTSNPN and SVGIG (reference sequence). The CDR3 runs 13 residues. Deletions cut 5 bases from V and 5 bases from J, with 16 bases between. The CDR3 nucleotides read TGTGCCTGGCGGTACAGGGGAGGGGACGAGCAGTACTTC. Protein product: CAWRYRGGDEQYF.